This TCR beta chain comes out of a study of regulatory T cells in long-lasting Graves disease. Study results and limitations: Persistent patients shared thousands of public clonotypes among themselves. Newly diagnosed patients shared fewer, at some 970.

This clonotype was recorded a few times. The antigen remains undetermined. Indicated time point: newly diagnosed GD, antithyroid drugs for less than 3 months. The TCR library used RNA extracted from PBMCs. Staff took approximately 8.7 milliliters of peripheral blood and put it into EDTA tubes. Through Arm-PCR of CDR3 regions and iRepertoire HTBI primers, TCR beta libraries were built. TCRdb ran MiXCR on the multiplex PCR reads and lists one entry per CDR3 protein. The sample carries 300,000 to 400,000 distinct CDR3 sequences, under 20% recorded once. CDR1 and CDR2 (germline): ENHRY, SYGVKD. This CDR3 spans 12 amino acids. V was cut by 10 bases and J by 2 bases, with 11 bases left in between.

The clonotype comes from a female donor with Graves disease. The J gene is TRBJ1-2, the V gene TRBV10-3, with TRBD1 as a possible D gene (6 bases). The sample consisted of peripheral blood mononuclear cells (PBMCs), taken at new diagnosis, from a patient treated with antithyroid drugs. The CDR3 sequence is CATVTGNYGYTF. The DNA of the CDR3 is TGTGCCACCGTTACAGGGAACTATGGCTACACCTTC.